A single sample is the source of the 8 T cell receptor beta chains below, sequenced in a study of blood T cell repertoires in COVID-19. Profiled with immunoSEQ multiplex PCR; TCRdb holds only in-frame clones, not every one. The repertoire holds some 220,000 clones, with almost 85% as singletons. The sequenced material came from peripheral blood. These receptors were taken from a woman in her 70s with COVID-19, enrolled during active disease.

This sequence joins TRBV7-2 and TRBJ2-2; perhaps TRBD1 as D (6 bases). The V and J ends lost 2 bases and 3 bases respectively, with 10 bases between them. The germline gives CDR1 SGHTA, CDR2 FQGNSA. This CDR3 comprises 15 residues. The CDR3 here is CASSLFPGDTGELFF. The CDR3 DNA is TGTGCCAGCAGCTTATTCCCAGGGGACACCGGGGAGCTGTTTTTT.

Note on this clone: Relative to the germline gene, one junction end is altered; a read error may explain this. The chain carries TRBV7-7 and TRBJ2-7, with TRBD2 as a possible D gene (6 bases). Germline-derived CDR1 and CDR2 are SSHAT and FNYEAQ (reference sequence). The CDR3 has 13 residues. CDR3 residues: CASSLAESYEQYF. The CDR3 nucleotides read TGTGCTAGCAGCTTAGCGGAGTCCTACGAGCAGTACTTC.

In DNA form, the CDR3 reads TGTGCCAGCAGCGGGACAGGGGGGACCTACGAGCAGTACTTC. Its protein product is CASSGTGGTYEQYF. The V gene is TRBV6-5, the J gene TRBJ2-7; 11 bases fit TRBD1. Unmatched junction bases numbered 3, after V lost 6 bases and J lost 2 bases. This CDR3 has 14 residues. The V gene's germline CDR1 is MNHEY and CDR2 SVGAGI.

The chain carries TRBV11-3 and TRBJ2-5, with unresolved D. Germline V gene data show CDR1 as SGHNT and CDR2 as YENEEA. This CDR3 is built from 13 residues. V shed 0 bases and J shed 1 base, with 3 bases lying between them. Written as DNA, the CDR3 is TGTGCCAGCAGCTTAGACTTCCAAGAGACCCAGTACTTC. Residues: CASSLDFQETQYF.

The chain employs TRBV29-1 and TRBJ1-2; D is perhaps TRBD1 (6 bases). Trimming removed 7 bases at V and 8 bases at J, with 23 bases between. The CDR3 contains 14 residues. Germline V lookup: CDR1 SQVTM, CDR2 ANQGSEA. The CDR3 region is CSDKRTAVPGGYTF. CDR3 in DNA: TGCAGCGACAAGAGGACAGCAGTACCAGGGGGCTACACCTTC. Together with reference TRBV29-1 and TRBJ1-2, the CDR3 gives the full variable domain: SAVISQKPSRDICQRGTSLTIQCQVDSQVTMMFWYRQQPGQSLTLIATANQGSEATYESGFVIDKFPISRPNLTFSTLTVSNMSPEDSSIYLCSDKRTAVPGGYTFGSGTRLTVV.

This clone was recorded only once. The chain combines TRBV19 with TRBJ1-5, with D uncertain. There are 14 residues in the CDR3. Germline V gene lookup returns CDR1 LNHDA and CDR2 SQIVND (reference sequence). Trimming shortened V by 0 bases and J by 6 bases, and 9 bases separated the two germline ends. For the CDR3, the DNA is TGTGCCAGTAGTATAGACCGGGAGCTTCAGCCCCAGCATTTT. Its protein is CASSIDRELQPQHF. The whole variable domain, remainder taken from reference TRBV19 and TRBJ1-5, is DGGITQSPKYLFRKEGQNVTLSCEQNLNHDAMYWYRQDPGQGLRLIYYSQIVNDFQKGDIAEGYSVSREKKESFPLTVTSAQKNPTAFYLCASSIDRELQPQHFGDGTRLSIL.

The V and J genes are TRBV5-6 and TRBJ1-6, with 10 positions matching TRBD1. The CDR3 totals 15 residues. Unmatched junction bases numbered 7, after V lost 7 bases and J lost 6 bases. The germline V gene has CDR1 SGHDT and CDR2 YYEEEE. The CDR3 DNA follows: TGTGCCAGCGACCGACAGGGGGCAAGTAATTCACCCCTCCACTTT. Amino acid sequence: CASDRQGASNSPLHF.

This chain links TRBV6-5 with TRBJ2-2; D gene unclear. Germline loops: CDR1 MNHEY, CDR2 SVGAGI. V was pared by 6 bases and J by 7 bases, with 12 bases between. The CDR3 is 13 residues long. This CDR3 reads CASSHLGGGELFF. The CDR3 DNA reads TGTGCCAGCAGCCACCTAGGTGGCGGGGAGCTGTTTTTT.